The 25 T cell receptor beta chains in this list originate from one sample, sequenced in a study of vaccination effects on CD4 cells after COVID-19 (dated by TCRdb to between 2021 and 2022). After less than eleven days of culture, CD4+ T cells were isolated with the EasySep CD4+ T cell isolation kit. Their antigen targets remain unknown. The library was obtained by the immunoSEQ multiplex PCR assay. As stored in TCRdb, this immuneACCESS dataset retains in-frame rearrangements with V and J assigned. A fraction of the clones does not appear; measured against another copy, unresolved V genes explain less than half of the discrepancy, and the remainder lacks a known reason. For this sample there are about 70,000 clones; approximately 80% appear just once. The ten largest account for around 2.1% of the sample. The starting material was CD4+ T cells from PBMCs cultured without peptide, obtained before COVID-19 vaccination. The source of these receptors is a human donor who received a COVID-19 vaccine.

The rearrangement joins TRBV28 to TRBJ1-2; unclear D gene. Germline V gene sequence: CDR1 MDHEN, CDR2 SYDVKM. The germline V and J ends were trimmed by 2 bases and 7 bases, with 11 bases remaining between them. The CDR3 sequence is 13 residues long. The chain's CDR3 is CASSLDSLRGYTF. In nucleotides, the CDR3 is TGTGCCAGCAGTTTAGATAGTTTACGTGGCTACACCTTC.

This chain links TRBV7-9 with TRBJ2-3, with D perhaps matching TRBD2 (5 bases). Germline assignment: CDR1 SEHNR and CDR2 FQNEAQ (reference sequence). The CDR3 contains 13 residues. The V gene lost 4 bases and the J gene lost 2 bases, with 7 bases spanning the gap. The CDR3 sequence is CASSSDYTDTQYF. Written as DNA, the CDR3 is TGTGCCAGCAGCTCCGACTACACAGATACGCAGTATTTT.

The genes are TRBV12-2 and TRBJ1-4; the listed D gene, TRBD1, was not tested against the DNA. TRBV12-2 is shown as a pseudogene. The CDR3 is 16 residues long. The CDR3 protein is CASHSFRDRRNEKLFF. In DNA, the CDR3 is TGTGCAAGTCACTCCTTCCGGGACAGGAGAAATGAAAAACTGTTTTTT.

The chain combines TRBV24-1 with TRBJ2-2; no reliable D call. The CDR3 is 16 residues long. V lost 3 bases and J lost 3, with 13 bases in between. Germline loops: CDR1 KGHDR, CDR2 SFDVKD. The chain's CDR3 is CATSDLGRADTGELFF. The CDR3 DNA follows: TGTGCCACCAGTGATCTCGGACGGGCGGACACCGGGGAGCTGTTTTTT.

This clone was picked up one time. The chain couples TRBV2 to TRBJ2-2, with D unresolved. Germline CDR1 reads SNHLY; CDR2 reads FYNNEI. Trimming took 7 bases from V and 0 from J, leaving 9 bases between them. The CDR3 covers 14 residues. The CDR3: CASMVQTNTGELFF. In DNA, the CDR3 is TGTGCCAGCATGGTGCAGACGAACACCGGGGAGCTGTTTTTT.

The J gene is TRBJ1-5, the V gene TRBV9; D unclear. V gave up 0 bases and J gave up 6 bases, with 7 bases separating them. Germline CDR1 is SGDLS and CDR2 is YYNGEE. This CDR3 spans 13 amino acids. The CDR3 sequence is CASSVGTFQPQHF. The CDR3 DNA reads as TGTGCCAGCAGCGTAGGGACGTTTCAGCCCCAGCATTTT. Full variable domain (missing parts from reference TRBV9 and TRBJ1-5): DSGVTQTPKHLITATGQRVTLRCSPRSGDLSVYWYQQSLDQGLQFLIQYYNGEERAKGNILERFSAQQFPDLHSELNLSSLELGDSALYFCASSVGTFQPQHFGDGTRLSIL.

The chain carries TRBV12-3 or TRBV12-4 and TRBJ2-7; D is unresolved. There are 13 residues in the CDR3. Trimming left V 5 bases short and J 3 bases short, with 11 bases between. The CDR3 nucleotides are TGTGCCAGCAGTATTCACTGGGGCTACGAGCAGTACGTC. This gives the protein CASSIHWGYEQYV.

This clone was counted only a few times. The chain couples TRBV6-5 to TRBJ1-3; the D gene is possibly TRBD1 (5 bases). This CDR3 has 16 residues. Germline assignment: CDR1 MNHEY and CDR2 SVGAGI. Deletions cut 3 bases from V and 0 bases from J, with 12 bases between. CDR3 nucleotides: TGTGCCAGCAGTTATAGGGTCGGGACCTCTGGAAACACCATATATTTT. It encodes CASSYRVGTSGNTIYF.

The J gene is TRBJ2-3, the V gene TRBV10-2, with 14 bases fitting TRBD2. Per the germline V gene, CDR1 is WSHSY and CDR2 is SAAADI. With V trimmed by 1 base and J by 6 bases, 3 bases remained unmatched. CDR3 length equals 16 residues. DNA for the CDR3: TGCGCCAGCAGTGAGTTGACTAGCGGGGGGGTTGATACGCAGTATTTT. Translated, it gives CASSELTSGGVDTQYF.

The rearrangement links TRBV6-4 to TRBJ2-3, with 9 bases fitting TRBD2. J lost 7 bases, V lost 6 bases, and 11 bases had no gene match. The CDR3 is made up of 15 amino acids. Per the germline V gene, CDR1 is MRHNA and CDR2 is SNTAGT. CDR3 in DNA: TGTGCCAGCAGATCCTTAGCGGGGGCTTCTCATACGCAGTATTTT. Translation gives CASRSLAGASHTQYF.

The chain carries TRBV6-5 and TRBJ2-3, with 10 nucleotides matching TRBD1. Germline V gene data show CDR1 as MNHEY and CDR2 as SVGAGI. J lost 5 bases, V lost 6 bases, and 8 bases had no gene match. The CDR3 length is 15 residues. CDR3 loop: CASSRDRGVGDTQYF. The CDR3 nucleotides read TGTGCCAGCAGCCGGGACAGGGGAGTTGGAGATACGCAGTATTTT.

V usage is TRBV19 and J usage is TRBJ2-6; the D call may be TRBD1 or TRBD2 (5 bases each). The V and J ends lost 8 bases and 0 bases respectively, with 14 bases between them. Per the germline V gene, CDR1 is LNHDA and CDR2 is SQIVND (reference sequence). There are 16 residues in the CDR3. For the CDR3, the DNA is TGTGCCAGTTCGAGAGGGGTCAGCTCTGGGGCCAACGTCCTGACTTTC. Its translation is CASSRGVSSGANVLTF.

The CDR3 DNA reads as TGTGCCACCAGTGACCCCGGGGCGGGGGGGCGGTTTGAGCAGTTCTTC. Encoded protein: CATSDPGAGGRFEQFF. The chain carries TRBV24-1 and TRBJ2-1; 9 bases line up with TRBD2. Germline V gene data show CDR1 as KGHDR and CDR2 as SFDVKD. CDR3 length equals 16 residues. The V and J ends lost 4 bases and 9 bases, in that order; junction bases with no gene match: 12.

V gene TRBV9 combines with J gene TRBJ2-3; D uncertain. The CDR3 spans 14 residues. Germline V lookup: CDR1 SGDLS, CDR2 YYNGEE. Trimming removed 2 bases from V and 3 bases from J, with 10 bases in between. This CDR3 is CASSVRMGTDTQYF. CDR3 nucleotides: TGTGCCAGCAGCGTTCGCATGGGAACAGATACGCAGTATTTT.

The CDR3 loop reads CASSEVRNTGELFF. The CDR3 DNA follows: TGTGCCAGCAGTGAAGTCAGGAACACCGGGGAGCTGTTTTTT. The rearrangement joins TRBV2 to TRBJ2-2; the D is unclear. The CDR3 is made up of 14 amino acids. Trimming left V 1 base short and J 1 base short, with 4 bases between. Germline lookup yields CDR1 SNHLY and CDR2 FYNNEI. Using reference TRBV2 and TRBJ2-2 for the parts outside the CDR3, the full variable domain is EPEVTQTPSHQVTQMGQEVILRCVPISNHLYFYWYRQILGQKVEFLVSFYNNEISEKSEIFDDQFSVERPDGSNFTLKIRSTKLEDSAMYFCASSEVRNTGELFFGEGSRLTVL.

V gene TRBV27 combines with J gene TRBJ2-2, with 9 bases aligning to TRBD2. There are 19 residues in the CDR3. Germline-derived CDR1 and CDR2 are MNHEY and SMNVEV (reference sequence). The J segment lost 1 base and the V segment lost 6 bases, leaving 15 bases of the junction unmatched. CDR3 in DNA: TGTGCCAGCAGATCAACGGCTAGTGCAGCGGGGGGGAACACCGGGGAGCTGTTTTTT. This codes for CASRSTASAAGGNTGELFF.

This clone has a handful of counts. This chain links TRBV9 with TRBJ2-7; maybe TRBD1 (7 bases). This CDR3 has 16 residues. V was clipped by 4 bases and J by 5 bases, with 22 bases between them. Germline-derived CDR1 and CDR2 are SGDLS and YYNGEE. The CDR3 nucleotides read TGTGCCAGCAGCCCGCACCGAGACTCAGGGGGGAACGAGCAGTACGTC. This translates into CASSPHRDSGGNEQYV.

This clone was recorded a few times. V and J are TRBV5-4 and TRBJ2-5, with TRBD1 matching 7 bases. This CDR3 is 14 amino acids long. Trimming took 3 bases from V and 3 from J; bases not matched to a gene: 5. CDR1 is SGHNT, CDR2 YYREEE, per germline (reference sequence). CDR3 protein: CASSSQGIEETQYF. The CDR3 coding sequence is TGTGCCAGCAGCTCACAGGGGATTGAAGAGACCCAGTACTTC.

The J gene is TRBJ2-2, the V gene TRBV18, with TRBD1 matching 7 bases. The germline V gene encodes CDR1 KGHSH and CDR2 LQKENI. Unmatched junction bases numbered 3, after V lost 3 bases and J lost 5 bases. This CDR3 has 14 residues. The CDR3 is CASSPDRATGELFF. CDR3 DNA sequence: TGTGCCAGCTCACCTGACAGGGCTACCGGGGAGCTGTTTTTT. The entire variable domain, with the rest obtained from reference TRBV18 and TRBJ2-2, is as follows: NAGVMQNPRHLVRRRGQEARLRCSPMKGHSHVYWYRQLPEEGLKFMVYLQKENIIDESGMPKERFSAEFPKEGPSILRIQQVVRGDSAAYFCASSPDRATGELFFGEGSRLTVL.

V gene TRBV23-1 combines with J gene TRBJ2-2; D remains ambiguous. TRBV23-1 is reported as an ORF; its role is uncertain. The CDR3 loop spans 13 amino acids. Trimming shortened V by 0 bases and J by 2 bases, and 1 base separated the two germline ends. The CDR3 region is CASSQSNTGELFF. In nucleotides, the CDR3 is TGCGCCAGCAGTCAATCAAACACCGGGGAGCTGTTTTTT.

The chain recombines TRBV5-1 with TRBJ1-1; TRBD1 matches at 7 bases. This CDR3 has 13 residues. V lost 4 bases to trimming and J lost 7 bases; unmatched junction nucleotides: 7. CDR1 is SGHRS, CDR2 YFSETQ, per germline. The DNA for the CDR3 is TGCGCCAGCAGCCCGGGGACAGCCCTTGAAGCTTTCTTT. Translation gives CASSPGTALEAFF.

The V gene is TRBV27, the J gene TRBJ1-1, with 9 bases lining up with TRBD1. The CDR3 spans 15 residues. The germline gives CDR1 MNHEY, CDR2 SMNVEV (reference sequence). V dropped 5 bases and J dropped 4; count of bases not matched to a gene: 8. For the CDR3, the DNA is TGTGCCAGCAGTCCGAGGGACAGGGAGGGCACTGAAGCTTTCTTT. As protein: CASSPRDREGTEAFF.

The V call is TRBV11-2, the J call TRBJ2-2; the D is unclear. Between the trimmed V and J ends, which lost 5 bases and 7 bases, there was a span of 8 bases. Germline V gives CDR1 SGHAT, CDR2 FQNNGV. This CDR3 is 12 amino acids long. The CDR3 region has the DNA TGTGCCAGCAGCCGGTCCAACGGGGAGCTGTTTTTT. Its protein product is CASSRSNGELFF.

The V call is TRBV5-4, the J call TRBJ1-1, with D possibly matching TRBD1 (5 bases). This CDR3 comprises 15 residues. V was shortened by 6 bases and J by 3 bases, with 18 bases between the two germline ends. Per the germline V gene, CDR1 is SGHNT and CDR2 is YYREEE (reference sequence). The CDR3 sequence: CASKLGGRGDTEAFF. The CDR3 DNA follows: TGTGCCAGCAAGCTAGGTGGGAGGGGTGACACTGAAGCTTTCTTT.

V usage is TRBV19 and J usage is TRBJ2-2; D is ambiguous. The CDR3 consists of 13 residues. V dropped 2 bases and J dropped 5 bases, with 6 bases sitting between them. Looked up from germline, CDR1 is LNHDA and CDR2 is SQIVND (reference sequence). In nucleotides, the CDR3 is TGTGCCAGTAGTATATCGCGGACCGGGGAGCTGTTTTTT. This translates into CASSISRTGELFF.